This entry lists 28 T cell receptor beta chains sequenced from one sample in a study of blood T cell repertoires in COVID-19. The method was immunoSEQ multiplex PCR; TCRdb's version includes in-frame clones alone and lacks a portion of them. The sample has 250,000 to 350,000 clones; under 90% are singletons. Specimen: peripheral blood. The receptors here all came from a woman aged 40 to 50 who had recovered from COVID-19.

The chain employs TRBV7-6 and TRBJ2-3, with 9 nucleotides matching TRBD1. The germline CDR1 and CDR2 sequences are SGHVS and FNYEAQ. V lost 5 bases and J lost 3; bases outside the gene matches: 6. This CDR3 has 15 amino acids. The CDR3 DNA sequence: TGTGCCAGCAGCCCTTGGGGGACAGGGACAGATACGCAGTATTTT. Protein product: CASSPWGTGTDTQYF.

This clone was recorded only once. The CDR3 loop reads CASSLAPDTIAYEQYF. As DNA, the CDR3 is TGTGCCAGCAGCTTAGCCCCGGACACGATCGCCTACGAGCAGTACTTC. J is TRBJ2-7 and V is TRBV11-3; D is possibly TRBD1 (5 bases). Trimming removed 1 base at V and 2 bases at J, with 15 bases between. The CDR3 spans 16 residues. Germline assignment: CDR1 SGHNT and CDR2 YENEEA.

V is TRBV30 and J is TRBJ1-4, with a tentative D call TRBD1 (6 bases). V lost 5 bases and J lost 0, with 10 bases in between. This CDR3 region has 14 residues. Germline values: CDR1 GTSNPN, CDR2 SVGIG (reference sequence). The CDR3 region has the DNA TGTGCCTGGTCGGACAGCCCAACTAATGAAAAACTGTTTTTT. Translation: CAWSDSPTNEKLFF.

DNA for the CDR3: TGTGCCACCAGCAGAGATTTGGCCACAGATACGCAGTATTTT. Its translation: CATSRDLATDTQYF. The rearrangement joins TRBV15 to TRBJ2-3; D gene ambiguous. This CDR3 has 14 residues. V was clipped by 0 bases and J by 2 bases, with 6 bases between them. Germline V lookup: CDR1 LNHNV, CDR2 YYDKDF (reference sequence).

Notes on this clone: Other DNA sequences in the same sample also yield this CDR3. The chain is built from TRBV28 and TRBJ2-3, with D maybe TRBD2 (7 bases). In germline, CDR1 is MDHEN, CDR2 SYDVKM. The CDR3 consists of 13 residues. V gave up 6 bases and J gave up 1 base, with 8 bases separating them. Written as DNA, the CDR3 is TGTGCCAGCAGAGGGGGGGGCACAGATACGCAGTATTTT. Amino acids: CASRGGGTDTQYF.

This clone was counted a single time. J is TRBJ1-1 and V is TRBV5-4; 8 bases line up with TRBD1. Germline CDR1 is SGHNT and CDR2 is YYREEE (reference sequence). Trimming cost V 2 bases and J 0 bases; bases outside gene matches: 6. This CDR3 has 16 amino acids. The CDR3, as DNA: TGTGCCAGCAGCTTCACAGGGGGGGGCGTGAACACTGAAGCTTTCTTT. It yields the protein CASSFTGGGVNTEAFF.

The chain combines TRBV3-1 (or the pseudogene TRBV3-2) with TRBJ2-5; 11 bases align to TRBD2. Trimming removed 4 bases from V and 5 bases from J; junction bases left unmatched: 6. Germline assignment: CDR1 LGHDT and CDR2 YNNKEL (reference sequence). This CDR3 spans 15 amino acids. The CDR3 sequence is CASSLAGGVWETQYF. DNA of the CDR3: TGTGCCAGCAGCCTAGCGGGAGGGGTGTGGGAGACCCAGTACTTC.

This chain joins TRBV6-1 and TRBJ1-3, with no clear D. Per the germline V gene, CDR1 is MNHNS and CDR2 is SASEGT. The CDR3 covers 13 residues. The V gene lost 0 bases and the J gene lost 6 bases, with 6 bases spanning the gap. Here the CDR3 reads CASSEAGVNTIYF. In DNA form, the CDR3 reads TGTGCCAGCAGTGAAGCCGGGGTAAACACCATATATTTT.

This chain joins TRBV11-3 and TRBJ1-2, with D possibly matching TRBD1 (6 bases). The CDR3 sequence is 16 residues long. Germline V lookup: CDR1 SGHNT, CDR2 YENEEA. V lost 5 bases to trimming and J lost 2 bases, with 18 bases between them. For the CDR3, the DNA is TGTGCCAGCAGCCGCTCGGATCAGGGGTCGAACTATGGCTACACCTTC. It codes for CASSRSDQGSNYGYTF.

This chain's CDR3 is CASSESGVGEQFF. The CDR3 coding sequence is TGTGCCAGCAGCGAATCAGGGGTAGGTGAGCAGTTCTTC. The chain recombines TRBV7-3 with TRBJ2-1; tentative D call: TRBD1 (6 bases). The CDR3 contains 13 residues. Germline V gene sequence: CDR1 SGHTA, CDR2 FQGTGA. V was trimmed by 5 bases and J by 9 bases, leaving 14 bases between them.

The CDR3 here is CASSPGTGRWYGYTF. CDR3 in DNA: TGTGCCAGCTCACCCGGGACAGGGAGGTGGTATGGCTACACCTTC. The V gene is TRBV18, the J gene TRBJ1-2; 9 bases match TRBD1. V lost 3 bases and J lost 5; bases outside the gene matches: 7. The germline V gene has CDR1 KGHSH and CDR2 LQKENI. CDR3 length: 15 residues.

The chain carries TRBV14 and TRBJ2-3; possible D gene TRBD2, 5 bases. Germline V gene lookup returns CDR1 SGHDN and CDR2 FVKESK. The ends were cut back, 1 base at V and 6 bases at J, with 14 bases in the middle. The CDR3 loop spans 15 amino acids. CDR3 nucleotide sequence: TGTGCCAGCAGCCAAGGTACCCCGGAGGCGGATACGCAGTATTTT. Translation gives CASSQGTPEADTQYF.

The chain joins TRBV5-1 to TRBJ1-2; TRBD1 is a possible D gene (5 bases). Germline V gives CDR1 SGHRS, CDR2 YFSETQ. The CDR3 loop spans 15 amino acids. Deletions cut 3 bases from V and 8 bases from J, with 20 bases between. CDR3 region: CASSSKDTTLGGYTF. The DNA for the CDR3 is TGCGCCAGCAGCTCAAAGGACACCACCCTAGGAGGCTACACCTTC.

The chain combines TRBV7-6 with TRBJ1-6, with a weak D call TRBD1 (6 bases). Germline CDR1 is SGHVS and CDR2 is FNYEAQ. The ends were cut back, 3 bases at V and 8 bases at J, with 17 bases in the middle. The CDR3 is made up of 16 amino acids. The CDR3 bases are TGTGCCAGCAGCTTGGGGGCCGGCCGAGGGGATTCACCCCTCCACTTT. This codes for CASSLGAGRGDSPLHF.

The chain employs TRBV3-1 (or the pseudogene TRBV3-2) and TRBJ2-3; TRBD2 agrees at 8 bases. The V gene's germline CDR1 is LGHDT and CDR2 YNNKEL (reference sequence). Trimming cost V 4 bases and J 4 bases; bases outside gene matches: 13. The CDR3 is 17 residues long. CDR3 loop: CASSLRTSPVGADTQYF. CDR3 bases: TGTGCCAGCAGCCTGAGGACTAGCCCAGTAGGGGCAGATACGCAGTATTTT.

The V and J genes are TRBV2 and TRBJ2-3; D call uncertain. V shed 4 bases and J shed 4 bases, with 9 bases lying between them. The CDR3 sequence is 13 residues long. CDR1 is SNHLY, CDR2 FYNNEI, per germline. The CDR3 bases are TGTGCCAGCAGTGGGTTACAGCCAGATACGCAGTATTTT. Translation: CASSGLQPDTQYF.

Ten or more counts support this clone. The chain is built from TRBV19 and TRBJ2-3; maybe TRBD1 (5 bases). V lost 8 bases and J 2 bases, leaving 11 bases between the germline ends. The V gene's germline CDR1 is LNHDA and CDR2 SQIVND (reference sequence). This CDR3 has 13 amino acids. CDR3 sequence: CASSGQLTDTQYF. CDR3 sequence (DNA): TGTGCCAGTTCAGGGCAGCTCACAGATACGCAGTATTTT.

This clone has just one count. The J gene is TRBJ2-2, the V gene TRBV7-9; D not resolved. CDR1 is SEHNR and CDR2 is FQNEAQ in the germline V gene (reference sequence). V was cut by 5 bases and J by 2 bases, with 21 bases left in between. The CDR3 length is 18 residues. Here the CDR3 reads CASSAPPYTAINTGELFF. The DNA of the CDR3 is TGTGCCAGCAGCGCCCCTCCCTACACAGCCATTAACACCGGGGAGCTGTTTTTT.

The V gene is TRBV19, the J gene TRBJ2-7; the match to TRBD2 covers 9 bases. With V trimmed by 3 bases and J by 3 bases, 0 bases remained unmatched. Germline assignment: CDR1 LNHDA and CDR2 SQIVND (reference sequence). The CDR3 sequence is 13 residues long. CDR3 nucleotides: TGTGCCAGTAGTATGACTAGCGGCTACGAGCAGTACTTC. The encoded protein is CASSMTSGYEQYF.

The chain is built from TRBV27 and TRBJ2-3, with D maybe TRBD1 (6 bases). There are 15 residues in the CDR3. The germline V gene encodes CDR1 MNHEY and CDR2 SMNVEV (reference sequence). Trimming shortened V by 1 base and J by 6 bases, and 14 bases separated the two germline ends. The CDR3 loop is CASSLWGQGKDTQYF. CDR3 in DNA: TGTGCCAGCAGTTTATGGGGGCAGGGGAAGGATACGCAGTATTTT.

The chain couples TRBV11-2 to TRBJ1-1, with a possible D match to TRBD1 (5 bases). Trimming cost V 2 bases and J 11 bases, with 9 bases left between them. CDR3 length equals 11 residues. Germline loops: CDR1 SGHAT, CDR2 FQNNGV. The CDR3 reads CASSLSGGAFF. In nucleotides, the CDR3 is TGTGCCAGCAGCTTATCCGGGGGTGCTTTCTTT.

Here the CDR3 reads CASSLEGGTTSYEQYF. CDR3 DNA: TGTGCCAGCAGCTTAGAAGGCGGGACTACCTCCTACGAGCAGTACTTC. The chain links TRBV13 to TRBJ2-7, with TRBD2 matching over 7 bases. Germline CDR1 reads PRHDT; CDR2 reads FYEKMQ (reference sequence). The junction had 6 bases not matched to a gene; V was cut back by 1 base and J by 0 bases. The CDR3 has 16 amino acids.

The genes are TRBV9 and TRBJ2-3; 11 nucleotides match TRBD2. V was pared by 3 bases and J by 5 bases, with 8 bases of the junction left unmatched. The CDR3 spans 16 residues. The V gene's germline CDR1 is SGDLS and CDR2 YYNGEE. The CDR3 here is CASSDTLAGVEDTQYF. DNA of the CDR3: TGTGCCAGCAGCGATACACTAGCGGGAGTTGAAGATACGCAGTATTTT.

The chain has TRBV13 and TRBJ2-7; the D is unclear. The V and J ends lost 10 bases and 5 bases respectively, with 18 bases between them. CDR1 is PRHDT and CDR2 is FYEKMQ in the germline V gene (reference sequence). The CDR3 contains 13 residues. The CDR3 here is CATHLPRSDEQYF. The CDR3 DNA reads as TGTGCCACCCACCTCCCTCGGTCGGACGAGCAGTACTTC.

The DNA of the CDR3 is TGTGCCAGCATGAGGACAGGAAACACCGGGGAGCTGTTTTTT. As protein: CASMRTGNTGELFF. This chain uses TRBV27 with TRBJ2-2, with 7 bases aligning to TRBD1. CDR3 length: 14 amino acids. V gave up 7 bases and J gave up 2 bases; unmatched junction bases: 4. Germline CDR1 MNHEY, CDR2 SMNVEV (reference sequence).

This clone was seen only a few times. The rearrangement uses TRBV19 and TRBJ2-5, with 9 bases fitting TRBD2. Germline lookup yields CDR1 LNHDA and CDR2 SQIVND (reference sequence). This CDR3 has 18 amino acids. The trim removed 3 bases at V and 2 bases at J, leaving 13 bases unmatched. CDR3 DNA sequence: TGTGCCAGTAGTATCGGGGCTAGCGGGAACGGGCGGCAAGAGACCCAGTACTTC. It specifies CASSIGASGNGRQETQYF.

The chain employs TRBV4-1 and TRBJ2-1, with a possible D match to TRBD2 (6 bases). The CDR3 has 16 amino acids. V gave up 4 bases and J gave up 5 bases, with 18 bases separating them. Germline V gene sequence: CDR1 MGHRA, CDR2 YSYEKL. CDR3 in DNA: TGCGCCAGCAGCCCAAGCCTCCGGGACTGGGACAATGAGCAGTTCTTC. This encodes CASSPSLRDWDNEQFF.

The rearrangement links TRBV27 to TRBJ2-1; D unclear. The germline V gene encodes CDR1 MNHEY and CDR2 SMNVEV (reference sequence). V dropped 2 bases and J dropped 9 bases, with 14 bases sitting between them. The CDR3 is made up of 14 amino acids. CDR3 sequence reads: CASSLGSHRGEQFF. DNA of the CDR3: TGTGCCAGCAGTTTAGGGTCTCACCGAGGTGAGCAGTTCTTC.